This T cell receptor beta chain derives from a study of blood T cell repertoires in COVID-19. On the study more broadly: Sites across the United States, Italy and Spain contributed samples from acute and convalescent COVID-19. PBMCs, B-cell-depleted T cells, or T cells provided the cDNA or gDNA that made up the material.

Germline CDR1 and CDR2: SGHRS and YFSETQ. Trimming pared 1 base from V and 8 bases from J, leaving 16 bases between. This CDR3 spans 15 amino acids. As originally analysed: Nucleated cell number was recorded as an estimate derived from reference gene primer amplification. Some clones are missing from TCRdb's copy, which holds only in-frame ones; the method was immunoSEQ multiplex PCR. Clone size and the V and J calls come from that table; the DNA yielded D and trimming. The sample includes about 290,000 clones, around four fifths of them seen just once. The clonotype originates from a woman aged 45-65 years with active or convalescent COVID-19. The V and J genes are TRBV5-1 and TRBJ2-1, with a possible D match to TRBD2 (5 bases). The sample consisted of peripheral blood. CDR3 loop: CASSLSSGGRDEQFF. Here the CDR3 DNA reads TGCGCCAGCAGCTTGTCTTCGGGCGGGCGGGATGAGCAGTTCTTC.